These T cell receptor beta chains were read from a single sample in a study of T cells in narcolepsy. Method: immunoSEQ multiplex PCR; TCRdb's copy keeps in-frame clones and lacks some. Of some 30,000 clones detected, almost 80% appear once; the ten largest clones hold 3.8%. The specimen was memory (CD45RA-) CD4+ T cells from blood. These receptors all come from a human donor in good health. Both conserved end residues are part of each CDR3. A D gene is named only where the DNA matches it firmly. Only part of the rows carry a size: once, few, many, or a class if the clone is expanded.

J: TRBJ1-5; V: TRBV19; size: NA; D: NA; CDR3: CASETGASNQPQHF; DNA: TGTGCCAGTGAGACTGGGGCGAGCAATCAGCCCCAGCATTTT
J: TRBJ2-5; V: TRBV5-1; size: NA; D: NA; CDR3: CASSWGDSQETQYF; DNA: TGCGCCAGCAGCTGGGGGGACAGCCAAGAGACCCAGTACTTC
J: TRBJ2-7; V: TRBV5-1; size: NA; D: NA; CDR3: CASSPLRGSGETYEQYF; DNA: TGCGCCAGCAGCCCCCTCCGGGGCTCAGGCGAGACCTACGAGCAGTACTTC
J: TRBJ1-1; V: TRBV29-1; size: NA; D: NA; CDR3: CSVRRGTEAFF; DNA: TGCAGCGTTCGCCGGGGAACTGAAGCTTTCTTT
J: TRBJ1-5; V: TRBV5-4; size: NA; D: TRBD1; CDR3: CASSRDRGDQPQHF; DNA: TGTGCCAGCAGCCGAGACAGGGGTGATCAGCCCCAGCATTTT
J: TRBJ2-7; V: TRBV11-2; size: once; D: TRBD2; CDR3: CASSLWTSGAYEQYF; DNA: TGTGCCAGCAGCTTATGGACTAGCGGTGCCTACGAGCAGTACTTC
J: TRBJ2-3; V: TRBV5-1; size: NA; D: NA; CDR3: CASMGGTDTQYF; DNA: TGCGCCAGCATGGGAGGCACAGATACGCAGTATTTT
J: TRBJ1-2; V: TRBV10-3; size: few; D: NA; CDR3: CAIQTGGVYGYTF; DNA: TGTGCCATTCAGACCGGGGGGGTCTATGGCTACACCTTC
J: TRBJ2-2; V: TRBV30; size: NA; D: TRBD1; CDR3: CALGQGYTGELFF; DNA: TGTGCCCTAGGACAGGGGTACACCGGGGAGCTGTTTTTT
J: TRBJ2-7; V: TRBV6-6; size: NA; D: TRBD1; CDR3: CASSAVPGQSSYEQYF; DNA: TGTGCCAGCAGCGCTGTCCCGGGACAGAGCTCCTACGAGCAGTACTTC
J: TRBJ1-1; V: TRBV6-5; size: NA; D: NA; CDR3: CATMGGPGQAFF; DNA: TGTGCCACCATGGGGGGCCCGGGGCAAGCTTTCTTT
J: TRBJ1-1; V: TRBV19; size: few; D: NA; CDR3: CASTSPGGTEAFF; DNA: TGTGCCAGTACCAGCCCTGGGGGGACTGAAGCTTTCTTT
J: TRBJ1-2; V: TRBV19; size: NA; D: TRBD1; CDR3: CASSLDRDLYGYTF; DNA: TGTGCCAGTAGCCTTGACAGGGACCTTTATGGCTACACCTTC
J: TRBJ2-1; V: TRBV18; size: NA; D: NA; CDR3: CASSPLARDYNEQFF; DNA: TGTGCCAGCTCACCGCTAGCTAGGGACTACAATGAGCAGTTCTTC
J: TRBJ1-6; V: TRBV19; size: NA; D: NA; CDR3: CASSVSASGSYNSPLHF; DNA: TGTGCCAGTAGTGTAAGTGCCTCCGGCTCCTATAATTCACCCCTCCACTTT
J: TRBJ1-1; V: TRBV27; size: few; D: TRBD1; CDR3: CASSRDREGWNTEAFF; DNA: TGTGCCAGCAGCCGGGACAGGGAAGGTTGGAACACTGAAGCTTTCTTT
J: TRBJ2-1; V: TRBV7-2; size: few; D: TRBD2; CDR3: CASSLDAGGTPNEQFF; DNA: TGTGCCAGCAGCTTAGACGCGGGAGGGACCCCAAATGAGCAGTTCTTC
J: TRBJ1-2; V: TRBV7-9; size: few; D: NA; CDR3: CASSHGQNYGYTF; DNA: TGTGCCAGCAGCCATGGACAGAACTATGGCTACACCTTC
J: TRBJ2-7; V: TRBV6-1; size: few; D: TRBD1; CDR3: CASRPTGAYEQYF; DNA: TGTGCCAGCAGGCCGACAGGGGCCTACGAGCAGTACTTC
J: TRBJ2-1; V: TRBV6-5; size: NA; D: NA; CDR3: CASSYGGYEQFF; DNA: TGTGCCAGCAGTTATGGCGGGTATGAGCAGTTCTTC
J: TRBJ1-2; V: TRBV5-4; size: NA; D: TRBD1; CDR3: CASSWGQGAKGYTF; DNA: TGTGCCAGCAGCTGGGGACAGGGGGCGAAAGGCTACACCTTC
J: TRBJ2-1; V: TRBV9; size: NA; D: NA; CDR3: CASSVRPPVLGYNEQFF; DNA: TGTGCCAGCAGCGTTCGGCCCCCGGTTCTCGGATACAATGAGCAGTTCTTC
J: TRBJ2-1; V: TRBV5-1; size: NA; D: TRBD2; CDR3: CASSTGGDSGKYNEQFF; DNA: TGCGCCAGCAGCACCGGGGGCGATAGCGGGAAATACAATGAGCAGTTCTTC
J: TRBJ1-1; V: TRBV19; size: NA; D: NA; CDR3: CASSAQVQAPEAFF; DNA: TGTGCCAGTAGCGCTCAGGTGCAGGCCCCTGAAGCTTTCTTT
J: TRBJ2-7; V: TRBV30; size: NA; D: NA; CDR3: CAWNRDVYEQYF; DNA: TGTGCCTGGAACCGGGACGTCTACGAGCAGTACTTC
J: TRBJ2-7; V: TRBV11-2; size: NA; D: NA; CDR3: CAGSLGAELYEQYF; DNA: TGTGCCGGCAGCTTAGGGGCGGAGCTCTACGAGCAGTACTTC
J: TRBJ2-1; V: TRBV19; size: NA; D: NA; CDR3: CASRKGGSYNEQFF; DNA: TGTGCCAGTAGAAAGGGGGGGTCCTACAATGAGCAGTTCTTC
J: TRBJ1-1; V: TRBV6-9; size: NA; D: NA; CDR3: CASSATGTEAFF; DNA: TGTGCCAGCAGTGCCACAGGAACTGAAGCTTTCTTT
J: TRBJ1-1; V: TRBV7-8; size: NA; D: TRBD1; CDR3: CASSLRVKAPGGGLNTEAFF; DNA: TGTGCCAGCAGCTTAAGGGTTAAGGCACCAGGGGGCGGCTTGAACACTGAAGCTTTCTTT
J: TRBJ1-1; V: TRBV30; size: NA; D: NA; CDR3: CAWETLGGNTEAFF; DNA: TGTGCCTGGGAGACCCTAGGAGGGAACACTGAAGCTTTCTTT
J: TRBJ2-6; V: TRBV5-2; size: once; D: NA; CDR3: CASKQNSTQSRANVLTF; DNA: TGTGCCAGCAAGCAGAACAGTACACAAAGTCGGGCCAACGTCCTGACTTTC
J: TRBJ1-1; V: TRBV18; size: NA; D: NA; CDR3: CASSIQGRDTEAFF; DNA: TGTGCCAGCTCCATCCAGGGAAGGGACACTGAAGCTTTCTTT
J: TRBJ2-7; V: TRBV5-4; size: NA; D: TRBD1; CDR3: CASSLSRGQGRMVNEQYF; DNA: TGTGCCAGCAGCTTGAGTAGGGGACAGGGTCGTATGGTGAACGAGCAGTACTTC
J: TRBJ2-4; V: TRBV6-5; size: NA; D: TRBD1; CDR3: CASSRDRLAKNIQYF; DNA: TGTGCCAGCAGTCGGGACAGATTAGCCAAAAACATTCAGTACTTC
J: TRBJ1-5; V: TRBV19; size: NA; D: NA; CDR3: CASSRGESGFQPQHF; DNA: TGTGCCAGTAGTCGGGGCGAATCAGGGTTCCAGCCCCAGCATTTT
J: TRBJ2-1; V: TRBV27; size: NA; D: TRBD2; CDR3: CASSLAGRMNEQFF; DNA: TGTGCCAGCAGTCTAGCGGGGAGGATGAATGAGCAGTTCTTC
J: TRBJ1-3; V: TRBV6-1; size: NA; D: NA; CDR3: CASTSGSSGNTIYF; DNA: TGTGCCAGCACGTCGGGAAGCTCTGGAAACACCATATATTTT
J: TRBJ2-3; V: TRBV5-1; size: NA; D: TRBD2; CDR3: CASSLLASGRFVDTQYF; DNA: TGCGCCAGCAGCTTGCTAGCTAGCGGGAGGTTTGTGGATACGCAGTATTTT
J: TRBJ1-2; V: TRBV30; size: few; D: NA; CDR3: CAWSSGLIYGYTF; DNA: TGTGCCTGGAGTTCAGGACTGATCTATGGCTACACCTTC